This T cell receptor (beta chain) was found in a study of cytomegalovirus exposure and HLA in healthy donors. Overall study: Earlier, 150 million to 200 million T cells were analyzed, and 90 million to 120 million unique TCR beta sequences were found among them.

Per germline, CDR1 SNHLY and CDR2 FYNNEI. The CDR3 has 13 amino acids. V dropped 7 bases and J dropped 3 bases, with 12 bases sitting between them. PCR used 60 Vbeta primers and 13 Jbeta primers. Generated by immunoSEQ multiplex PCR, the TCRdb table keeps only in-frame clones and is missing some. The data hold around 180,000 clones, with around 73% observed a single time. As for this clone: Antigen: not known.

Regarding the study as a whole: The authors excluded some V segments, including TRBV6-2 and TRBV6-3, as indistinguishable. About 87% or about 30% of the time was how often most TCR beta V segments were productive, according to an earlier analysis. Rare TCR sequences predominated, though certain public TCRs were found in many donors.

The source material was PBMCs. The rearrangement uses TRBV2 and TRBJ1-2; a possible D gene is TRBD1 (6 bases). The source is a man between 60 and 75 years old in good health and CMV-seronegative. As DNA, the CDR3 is TGTGCCAGCACGTGGGGGCCGGACTATGGCTACACCTTC. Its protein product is CASTWGPDYGYTF.